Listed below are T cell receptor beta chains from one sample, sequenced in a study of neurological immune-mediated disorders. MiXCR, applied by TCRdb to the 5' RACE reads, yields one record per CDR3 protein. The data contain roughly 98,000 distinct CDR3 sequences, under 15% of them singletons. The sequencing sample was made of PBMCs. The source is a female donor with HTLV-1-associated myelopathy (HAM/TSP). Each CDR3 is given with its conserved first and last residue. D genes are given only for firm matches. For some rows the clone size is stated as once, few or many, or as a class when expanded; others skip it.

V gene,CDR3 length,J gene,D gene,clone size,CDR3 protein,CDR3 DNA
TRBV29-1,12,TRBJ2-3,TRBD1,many,CSVEQGRDTQYF,TGCAGCGTGGAACAGGGGAGAGATACGCAGTATTTT
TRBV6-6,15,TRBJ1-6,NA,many,CASSYSAALNSPLHF,TGTGCCAGCAGTTACTCGGCGGCACTAAATTCACCCCTCCACTTT
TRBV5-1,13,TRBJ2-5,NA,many,CASSLGLQETQYF,TGCGCCAGCAGCTTGGGCCTCCAAGAGACCCAGTACTTC
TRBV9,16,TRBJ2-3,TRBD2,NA,CASSVGLAAFTYTQYF,TGTGCTAGCAGCGTAGGCCTAGCGGCATTCACATATACGCAGTATTTT
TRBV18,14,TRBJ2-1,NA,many,CASSPPVRVDEQFF,TGTGCCAGCTCACCACCGGTCCGGGTCGATGAGCAGTTCTTC
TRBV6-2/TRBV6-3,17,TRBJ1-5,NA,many,CASTARSGQNSNQPQHF,TGTGCCAGCACCGCGAGGTCAGGGCAGAATAGCAATCAGCCCCAGCATTTT
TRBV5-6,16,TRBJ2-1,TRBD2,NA,CASSLELAGNYNEQFF,TGTGCCAGCAGCTTAGAACTAGCGGGGAACTACAATGAGCAGTTCTTC
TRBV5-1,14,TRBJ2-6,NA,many,CASSPYSGANVLTF,TGCGCCAGCAGCCCCTACTCTGGGGCCAACGTCCTGACTTTC
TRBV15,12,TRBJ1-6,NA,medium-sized,CATSRDFSPLHF,TGTGCCACCAGCAGAGATTTTTCACCCCTCCACTTT
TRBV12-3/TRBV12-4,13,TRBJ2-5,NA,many,CASSLFPQETQYF,TGTGCCAGCAGTTTATTCCCCCAAGAGACCCAGTACTTC
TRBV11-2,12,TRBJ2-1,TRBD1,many,CASSSGTGAKFF,TGTGCCAGCAGCTCGGGGACAGGGGCAAAGTTCTTC
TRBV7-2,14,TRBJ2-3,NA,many,CASSLARLVDTQYF,TGTGCCAGCAGCTTAGCGCGGTTGGTGGATACGCAGTATTTT
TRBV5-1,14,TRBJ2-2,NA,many,CASSSQGNTGELFF,TGCGCCAGCAGCTCCCAGGGGAACACCGGGGAGCTGTTTTTT
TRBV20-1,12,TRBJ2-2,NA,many,CSARVRTGELFF,TGCAGTGCTAGAGTACGCACCGGGGAGCTGTTTTTT